This TCR beta chain was identified during a study of PD-L1 blockade in urothelial cancer (dated by TCRdb to the late 2010s). Regarding the research as a whole: Therapy was started at some point between 2014 and 2016 for all patients, and atezolizumab 1,200 mg was administered intravenously every 3 weeks. The study was an exploratory multi-omic analysis of somatic, immune and clinical correlates of response to PD-L1 blockade with atezolizumab in urothelial cancer. Blood samples were analyzed 3 weeks after the start of treatment (second dose) and 6 weeks after the start of treatment. An ECOG performance status of 0 or 1 was recorded for the patients, and 0 to 3 prior chemotherapy regimens had been received by the patients. Durable clinical benefit was defined as a progression-free survival longer than 6 months, and TCR features were additionally tested against progression-free survival and overall survival. Blood samples gave a median of approximately 150,000 T cells and some 83,000 unique TCRs, with a median clonality of 0.080. TCR sequencing covered pretreatment tumor samples and matched, serially collected peripheral blood taken before and after atezolizumab treatment. About 90% of the 29 patients were males with bladder-origin urothelial cancer, and 18 of 29 reported a prior smoking history. In the same patients, whole exome sequencing and RNA sequencing of pretreatment tumors were performed in addition to TCR sequencing. Durable clinical benefit was achieved by nine patients but not by the remaining 20. Pretreatment blood TCR-seq was available for about 27 patients, at least one posttreatment blood collection was obtained for roughly 25 patients, and tumor TCR-seq was available for roughly 25 patients.

Synthetic TCR analog templates were spiked into each PCR to estimate absolute template abundance from read counts. TCRbeta CDR3 regions were amplified from genomic DNA with bias-controlled V and J gene primers using the immunoSEQ assay. Sequencing of rearranged TCRbeta segments was done at approximately 20X coverage. The study's processing was this. Clustering was used to correct sequencing errors, and CDR3s were annotated against IMGT to assign V, D and J genes. Downstream analyses used only productive TCRbeta rearrangements and left out out-of-frame or stop-codon sequences. Clonality was computed as one minus Shannon entropy normalized by the log of the number of unique productive sequences. Clones differing between time points or between blood and tumor were identified by Fisher's exact test with Benjamini-Hochberg correction at adjusted p below 0.01. In its TCRdb copy, this immuneACCESS table keeps in-frame sequences only and misses some clones. Where compared with another copy, unresolved V genes explain less than half of these, and the others have no known cause. V and J calls plus clone size are reproduced from that table; the DNA served to infer D and trimming. The sample includes just under 65,000 clones, with roughly four fifths observed a single time. Roughly 1.6% of the sample belongs to the ten largest clones.

The CDR3 runs 17 amino acids, cysteine and phenylalanine included. The retained sequence is limited to the CDR3, 51 bases, with the frame set at the first base. V lost 1 base and J lost 6 bases, and the count of bases not matched to a germline gene is 10. CDR1 and CDR2, per the germline V gene, are SNHLY and FYNNEI. Reading the label with the study, this specimen's time point is: pretreatment peripheral blood. The cohort included 25 to 30 patients with locally advanced or metastatic urothelial carcinoma who were treated at Memorial Sloan Kettering on a trial protocol. Peripheral blood mononuclear cells were collected from each patient pretreatment and during treatment, giving between 1 and 8 total time points per patient. The Qiagen DNeasy Blood extraction kit was used to purify genomic DNA from total PBMCs and from tumor samples. PBMCs were collected pretreatment and during treatment and were isolated and stored as previously described.

With respect to this clone: No antigen is known for it. No quality values exist for individual bases; no much larger clone is one base distant.

The paper's findings and limits, for the study overall: Among patients with durable benefit, tumor-associated TCR clones showed greater expansion in peripheral blood 3 weeks after treatment started (n ≈ 22, p = 0.022). Improved progression-free and overall survival was found to be associated with pretreatment peripheral blood TCR clonality below the median. Small sample size (n of about 29) and many exploratory analyses mean the results are intended to be hypothesis-generating.

This sequence originates from a man between 65 and 80 years old with urothelial cancer. Rearrangement joined TRBV2 to TRBJ2-3, and TRBD2 matches 10 of the central bases. Sample: PBMCs, taken around atezolizumab (anti-PD-L1) treatment. The CDR3 has the sequence CASSEGTSGDKWDTQYF. The sequence in DNA is TGTGCCAGCAGTGAAGGGACTAGCGGAGATAAGTGGGATACGCAGTATTTT. Where the CDR3 stops, the reference TRBV2 and TRBJ2-3 genes take over; the full variable domain is EPEVTQTPSHQVTQMGQEVILRCVPISNHLYFYWYRQILGQKVEFLVSFYNNEISEKSEIFDDQFSVERPDGSNFTLKIRSTKLEDSAMYFCASSEGTSGDKWDTQYFGPGTRLTVL.